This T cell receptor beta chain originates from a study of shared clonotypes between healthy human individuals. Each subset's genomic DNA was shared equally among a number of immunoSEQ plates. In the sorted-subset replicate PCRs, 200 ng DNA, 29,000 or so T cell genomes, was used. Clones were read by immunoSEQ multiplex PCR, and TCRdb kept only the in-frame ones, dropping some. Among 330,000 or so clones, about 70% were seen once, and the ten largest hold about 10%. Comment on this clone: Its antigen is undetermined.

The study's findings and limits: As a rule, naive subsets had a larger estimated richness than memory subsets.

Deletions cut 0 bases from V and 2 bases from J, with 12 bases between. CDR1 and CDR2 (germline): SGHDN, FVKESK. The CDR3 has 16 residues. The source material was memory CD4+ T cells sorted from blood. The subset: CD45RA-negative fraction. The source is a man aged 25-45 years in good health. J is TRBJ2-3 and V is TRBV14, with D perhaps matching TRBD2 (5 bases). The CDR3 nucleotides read TGTGCCAGCAGCCAAGAGACCGTCCGGGACACAGATACGCAGTATTTT. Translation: CASSQETVRDTDTQYF.